These T cell receptor beta chains were read from a single sample in a study of blood T cells in healthy people across ages. TCRdb reprocessed the 5' RACE reads with MiXCR, giving one entry per CDR3 protein. Seen here are about 1 million distinct CDR3 sequences, roughly 45% observed once, and the top ten hold about 20%. Sequencing used blood. These receptor sequences come from a woman aged 60 to 75 in good health. CDR3s include the opening cysteine and the closing phenylalanine or tryptophan. Each record gives: D gene, clone size, V gene, J gene, CDR3 protein, CDR3 DNA. The D gene is left open where the match is weak. Size is stated for part of the rows, as once, few or many counts, or as a class when the clone is expanded.

>TRBD1|.|TRBV6-2/TRBV6-3|TRBJ1-5
CASRKGQVFDQPQHF
TGTGCCAGCAGGAAAGGACAGGTCTTCGATCAGCCCCAGCATTTT
>.|many|TRBV7-6|TRBJ1-5
CASSLGQHSNQPQHF
TGTGCCAGCAGCTTAGGACAGCATAGCAATCAGCCCCAGCATTTT
>TRBD1|.|TRBV9|TRBJ2-3
CASDGTGYADTQYF
TGTGCCAGCGACGGGACAGGGTACGCAGATACGCAGTATTTT
>.|few|TRBV9|TRBJ1-2
CASSVDYALNYGYTF
TGTGCCAGCAGCGTGGACTACGCCTTAAACTATGGCTACACCTTC
>.|few|TRBV5-1|TRBJ1-4
CASSFLNRATNEKLFF
TGCGCCAGCAGCTTTTTAAACAGGGCAACTAATGAAAAACTGTTTTTT
>.|.|TRBV27|TRBJ1-2
CASSHTGSYGYTF
TGTGCCAGCAGCCATACAGGGAGCTATGGCTACACCTTC
>.|few|TRBV10-2|TRBJ2-7
CASSDITGSYEQYF
TGCGCCAGCAGTGACATTACGGGGAGCTACGAGCAGTACTTC
>TRBD1|.|TRBV20-1|TRBJ2-1
CSALGQGNEQFF
TGCAGTGCGCTGGGACAGGGGAATGAGCAGTTCTTC
>TRBD2|once|TRBV20-1|TRBJ2-3
CSAPRAGVRDTQYF
TGCAGTGCCCCAAGAGCGGGAGTGAGAGATACGCAGTATTTT
>.|.|TRBV6-5|TRBJ1-5
CASSYSKGVGQPQHF
TGTGCCAGCAGTTACTCGAAGGGGGTAGGTCAGCCCCAGCATTTT
>.|.|TRBV6-4|TRBJ1-2
CATYDNYGYTF
TGTGCCACTTACGACAACTATGGCTACACCTTC
>TRBD2|.|TRBV4-2|TRBJ2-7
CASSQVGPSGEPYEQYF
TGTGCCAGCAGCCAAGTCGGTCCTAGCGGGGAGCCCTACGAGCAGTACTTC
>TRBD1|.|TRBV12-3/TRBV12-4|TRBJ2-3
CASSFPLGQQTEATSTDTQYF
TGTGCCAGCAGTTTCCCGCTGGGACAGCAGACGGAGGCGACTAGCACAGATACGCAGTATTTT
>.|.|TRBV5-1|TRBJ2-3
CASSTSLGGRPDTQYF
TGCGCCAGCAGCACATCTTTGGGGGGTCGTCCAGATACGCAGTATTTT
>TRBD2|.|TRBV2|TRBJ2-7
CASSSVGSGRAYEQYF
TGTGCCAGCAGTTCCGTGGGTAGCGGGAGGGCCTACGAGCAGTACTTC
>TRBD1|.|TRBV27|TRBJ2-5
CASRLRDRAQETQYF
TGTGCCAGCCGGCTCCGGGACAGGGCCCAAGAGACCCAGTACTTC
>TRBD1|few|TRBV4-2|TRBJ2-1
CASSQDGQGVDEQFF
TGTGCCAGCAGCCAAGATGGACAGGGAGTCGATGAGCAGTTCTTC
>TRBD2|.|TRBV5-1|TRBJ2-3
CASSLRGTSGRAGTDTQYF
TGCGCCAGCAGCTTGAGGGGTACTAGCGGGAGGGCCGGGACAGATACGCAGTATTTT
>TRBD2|.|TRBV2|TRBJ2-1
CASSGVPSGEQFF
TGTGCCAGCAGTGGGGTGCCTAGCGGGGAGCAGTTCTTC
>.|.|TRBV5-1|TRBJ2-7
CASSFGQGPLHEQYF
TGCGCCAGCAGCTTTGGTCAGGGGCCTCTACACGAGCAGTACTTC
>.|.|TRBV29-1|TRBJ2-1
CSVEDQAGGPYEQFF
TGCAGCGTTGAAGATCAGGCGGGTGGTCCCTATGAGCAGTTCTTC
>.|few|TRBV7-9|TRBJ1-1
CASSVVANTEAFF
TGTGCCAGCAGCGTAGTTGCAAACACTGAAGCTTTCTTT
>TRBD2|.|TRBV5-1|TRBJ2-5
CASSSRTAPIGVAGGRIQTQYF
TGCGCCAGCAGCTCCCGAACAGCGCCAATTGGAGTAGCGGGAGGCAGGATACAGACCCAGTACTTC
>TRBD2|.|TRBV20-1|TRBJ2-7
CSAPPGLALHEQYF
TGCAGTGCTCCTCCGGGACTAGCTCTCCACGAGCAGTACTTC
>TRBD2|few|TRBV4-1|TRBJ2-3
CASSQETSGRVDTQYF
TGCGCCAGCAGCCAAGAGACTAGCGGGAGGGTCGATACGCAGTATTTT
>.|.|TRBV29-1|TRBJ2-7
CSVEEPGPSYEQYF
TGCAGCGTTGAAGAACCGGGACCCTCCTACGAGCAGTACTTC